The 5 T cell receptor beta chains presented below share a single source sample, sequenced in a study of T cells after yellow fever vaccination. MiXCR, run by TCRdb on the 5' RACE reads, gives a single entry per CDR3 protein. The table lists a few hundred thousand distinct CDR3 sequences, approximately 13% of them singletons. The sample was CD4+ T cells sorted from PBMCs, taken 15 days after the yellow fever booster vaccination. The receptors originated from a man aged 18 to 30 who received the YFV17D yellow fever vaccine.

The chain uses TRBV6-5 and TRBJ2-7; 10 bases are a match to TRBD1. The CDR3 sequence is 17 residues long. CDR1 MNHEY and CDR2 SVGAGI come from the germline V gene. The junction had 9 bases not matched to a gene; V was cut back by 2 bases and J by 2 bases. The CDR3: CASSYASPGQGAYEQYV. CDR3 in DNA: TGTGCCAGCAGTTACGCCTCTCCTGGACAGGGGGCCTACGAGCAGTACGTC.

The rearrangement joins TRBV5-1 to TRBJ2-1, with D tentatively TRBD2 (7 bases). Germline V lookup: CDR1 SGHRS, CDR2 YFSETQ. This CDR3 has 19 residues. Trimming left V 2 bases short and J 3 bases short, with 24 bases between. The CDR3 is CASSFVQGRVLTGYNEQFF. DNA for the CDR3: TGCGCCAGCAGCTTCGTCCAGGGGAGGGTCCTCACCGGCTACAATGAGCAGTTCTTC.

The CDR3 DNA follows: TGTGCCAGCACTCTACGCTATGGCTACACCTTC. This sequence encodes CASTLRYGYTF. The genes are TRBV6-4 and TRBJ1-2; D call uncertain. With 7 bases removed from V and 4 bases from J, the gap between germline ends came to 7 bases. CDR1 is MRHNA, CDR2 SNTAGT, per germline. This CDR3 comprises 11 residues.

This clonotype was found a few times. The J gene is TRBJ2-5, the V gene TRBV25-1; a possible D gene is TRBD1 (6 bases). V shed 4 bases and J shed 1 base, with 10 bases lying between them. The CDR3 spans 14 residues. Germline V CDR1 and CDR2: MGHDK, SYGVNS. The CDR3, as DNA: TGTGCCAGCAGTGTTCGAGGGGGCCAAGAGACCCAGTACTTC. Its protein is CASSVRGGQETQYF.

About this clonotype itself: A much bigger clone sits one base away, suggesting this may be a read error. Here the CDR3 reads CASSLAIGGASLETQYF. The CDR3 region has the DNA TGCGCCAGCAGCTTGGCCATCGGCGGGGCTTCACTAGAGACCCAGTACTTC. The rearrangement links TRBV5-1 to TRBJ2-5; a weak D match, TRBD2 (6 bases). V shed 0 bases and J shed 4 bases, with 19 bases lying between them. Looked up from germline, CDR1 is SGHRS and CDR2 is YFSETQ. CDR3 length: 17 amino acids.